This T cell receptor beta chain was sequenced for a study of radiation and T cells in renal cell carcinoma. This clone came up once. CDR1 SGHVS and CDR2 FQNEAQ come from the germline V gene. The CDR3 sequence is 16 residues long. Trimming cost V 4 bases and J 2 bases, with 14 bases left between them. Treatment here: 15 Gy SBRT to primary tumor, nephrectomy 4 weeks later. The repertoire was sequenced with immunoSEQ multiplex PCR; TCRdb's copy has only in-frame clones and lacks some. This sample has around 16,000 clones, with 50% to 75% found just once. This sequence joins TRBV7-8 and TRBJ2-2, with D possibly being TRBD1 (5 bases). Source: tumor tissue, taken from a patient whose treatment included radiotherapy and nephrectomy. The sequence derives from a woman aged 70-85 years with renal cell carcinoma. The CDR3 loop is CASSSNDRLNTGELFF. The CDR3 nucleotides read TGTGCCAGCAGCTCGAATGACAGACTTAACACCGGGGAGCTGTTTTTT.